This T cell receptor (beta chain) was profiled in a study of blood T cells in healthy people across ages (dated by TCRdb to the mid-2010s). With respect to the entire study: In model experiments, template switching captured about one uniquely barcoded TCR beta cDNA molecule for every two T cells. Age-related changes in TCR beta repertoire diversity were measured in the study by deep sequencing normalized with unique cDNA molecular identifiers. Using the same blood draw, the study looked at two additional independent replicas of 1 million unique cDNA reads for two donors, one aged 18 to 29 and the other aged 80 or older. The donors were divided into four age groups: young (average around 16 years), middle-aged (roughly 42), aged (about 62) and long-lived (roughly 82). To avoid experimental bias, donors of different ages were distributed randomly across sequencing lanes.

On the study overall, not on this receptor specifically: Compared with the aged group, the long-lived group had more naive CD4+ T cells, fewer expanded clones and increased TCR diversity, suggesting age selection. Since profiling was done on bulk unsorted PBMCs, naive and antigen-experienced compartments could not be conclusively compared. Estimates of total diversity from one million sequenced T cells were regarded as lower bounds and underestimates. As age increased, observed TCR beta diversity per million T cells dropped in a roughly linear way, and a significant reduction was already evident by age 40. Observed TCR beta diversity correlated strongly with the percentage of naive T cells measured by flow cytometry. Because donor CMV infection status was unknown, age-related changes in expanded clonotypes were potentially confounded.

The approximately 41 donors, aged about 6 to 95 years, were systemically healthy Caucasian individuals from Russia. Each donor gave approximately 9.4 milliliters of peripheral blood, drawn into EDTA-treated Vacutainer tubes. Ficoll-Paque density-gradient centrifugation was used to isolate PBMCs, with at least 7 million per sample. Trizol reagent was used to extract total RNA from the PBMCs, yielding at least 5.5 micrograms per sample. For every donor, an aliquot of PBMCs went through flow cytometry to measure the percentages of naive CD45RAhigh/CD27high T cells. This clonotype was picked up a small number of times. It has no known antigen specificity. No base qualities exist here, and no much larger clone lies one base off it. Library construction relied on 5' RACE. Sequenced using an Illumina HiSeq 2500. A second PCR of about 6 to 12 cycles was performed with a sample-barcoded 5' primer and a J-beta primer mix. A template-switch 5' adaptor carrying 12 random nucleotides introduced a unique molecular identifier onto each TCR beta cDNA molecule. At least 2.5 million CDR3-containing paired-end reads were obtained from each sample. All of the RNA was converted into first-strand cDNA using the Mint cDNA synthesis kit, with a TRBC-specific oligonucleotide serving as the primer. Following uracil-DNA glycosylase treatment, all cDNA underwent a first 18-cycle PCR with the universal primers M1SS and BC2_uni_R. Per the authors' processing: Normalization of each sample was performed by random selection of 1 million high-quality reads, each carrying a distinct molecular identifier. Reads with shared molecular identifiers were discarded instead of being binned into consensus sequences. CDR3 identification, clonotype clustering and error correction used MiTCR with a Q25 quality threshold and the strictest error-elimination algorithm. A nonparametric unseen species model with Euler transformation was used to estimate a lower bound on total TCR beta diversity. Using fastp trimming at Q25 and MiXCR clonotype assembly, TCRdb reanalyzed the public sequencing data and kept in-frame beta chains. Rows matching on CDR3 protein sequence are summarized as one entry with the most common DNA and genes. None of the V and J calls come from the authors' own analysis; TCRdb made them. For this sample there are 800,000 to 900,000 distinct CDR3 sequences; around two thirds appear just once. About 30% of the sample belongs to the ten largest clones.

Sequences MDHEN (CDR1) and SYDVKM (CDR2) are obtained from the germline V gene. From cysteine to phenylalanine, the CDR3 is 14 amino acids long. CDR3 DNA only is kept here, 42 bases in frame from base 1. The V and J ends are trimmed by 3 bases and 0 bases, leaving 9 bases between them. The sequence was obtained from a man aged 25 to 40 in good health. Sequences were obtained from blood. The receptor chain draws on TRBV28 and TRBJ2-7, with no confidently assigned D gene. CDR3 loop: CASSFGRSSYEQYF. The nucleotide sequence is TGTGCCAGCAGTTTTGGCAGGAGCTCCTACGAGCAGTACTTC.